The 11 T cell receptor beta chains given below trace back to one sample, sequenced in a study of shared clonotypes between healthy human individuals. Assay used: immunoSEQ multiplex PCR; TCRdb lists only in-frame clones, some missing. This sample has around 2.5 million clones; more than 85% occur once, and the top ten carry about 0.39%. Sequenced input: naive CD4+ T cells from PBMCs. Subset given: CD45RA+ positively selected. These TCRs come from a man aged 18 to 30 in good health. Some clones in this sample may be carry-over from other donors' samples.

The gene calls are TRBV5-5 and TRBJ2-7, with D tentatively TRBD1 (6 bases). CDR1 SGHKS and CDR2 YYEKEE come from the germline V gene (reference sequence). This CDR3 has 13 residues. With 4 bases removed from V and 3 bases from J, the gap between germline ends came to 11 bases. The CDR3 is CASSPEDSYEQYF. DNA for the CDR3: TGTGCCAGCAGCCCGGAGGACAGCTACGAGCAGTACTTC. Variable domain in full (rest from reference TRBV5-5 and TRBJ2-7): DAGVTQSPTHLIKTRGQQVTLRCSPISGHKSVSWYQQVLGQGPQFIFQYYEKEERGRGNFPDRFSARQFPNYSSELNVNALLLGDSALYLCASSPEDSYEQYFGPGTRLTVT.

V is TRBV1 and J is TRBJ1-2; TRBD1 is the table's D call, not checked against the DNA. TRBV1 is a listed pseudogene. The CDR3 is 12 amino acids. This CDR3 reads CTSSQGSYGYTF. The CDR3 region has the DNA TGCACCAGCAGCCAAGGCAGCTATGGCTACACCTTC.

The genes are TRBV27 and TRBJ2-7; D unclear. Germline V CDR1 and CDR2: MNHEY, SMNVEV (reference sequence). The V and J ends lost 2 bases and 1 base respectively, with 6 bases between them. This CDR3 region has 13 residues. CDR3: CASSLRRSYEQYF. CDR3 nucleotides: TGTGCCAGCAGTTTACGTCGGTCCTACGAGCAGTACTTC.

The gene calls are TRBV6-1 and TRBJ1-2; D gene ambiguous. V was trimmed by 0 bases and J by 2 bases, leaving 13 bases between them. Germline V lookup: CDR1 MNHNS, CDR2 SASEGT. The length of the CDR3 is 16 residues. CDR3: CASSEASWTENYGYTF. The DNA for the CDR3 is TGTGCCAGCAGTGAAGCATCGTGGACGGAAAACTATGGCTACACCTTC.

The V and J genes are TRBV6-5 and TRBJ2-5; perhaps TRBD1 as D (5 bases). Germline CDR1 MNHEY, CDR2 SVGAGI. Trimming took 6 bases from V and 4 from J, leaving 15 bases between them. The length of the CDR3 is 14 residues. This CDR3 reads CASRKGNKGETQYF. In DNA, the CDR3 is TGTGCCAGCAGGAAGGGGAACAAAGGAGAGACCCAGTACTTC.

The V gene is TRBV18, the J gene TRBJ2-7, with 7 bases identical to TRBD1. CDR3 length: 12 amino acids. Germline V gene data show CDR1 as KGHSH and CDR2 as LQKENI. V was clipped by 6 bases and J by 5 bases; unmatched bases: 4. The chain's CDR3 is CASSSDRDEQYF. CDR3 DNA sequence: TGTGCCAGCTCTTCAGACAGGGACGAGCAGTACTTC.

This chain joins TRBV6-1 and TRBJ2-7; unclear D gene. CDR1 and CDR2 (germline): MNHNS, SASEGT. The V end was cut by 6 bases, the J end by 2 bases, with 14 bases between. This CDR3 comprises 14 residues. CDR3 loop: CASSSTVPPYEQYF. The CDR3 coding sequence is TGTGCCAGCAGCTCGACGGTGCCTCCCTACGAGCAGTACTTC.

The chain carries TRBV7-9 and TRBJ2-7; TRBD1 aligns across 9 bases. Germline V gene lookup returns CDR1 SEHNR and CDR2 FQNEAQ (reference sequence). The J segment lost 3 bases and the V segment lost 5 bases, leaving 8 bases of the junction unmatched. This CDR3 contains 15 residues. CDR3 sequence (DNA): TGTGCCAGCAGCGTACGGGACAGGGATTACTACGAGCAGTACTTC. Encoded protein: CASSVRDRDYYEQYF.

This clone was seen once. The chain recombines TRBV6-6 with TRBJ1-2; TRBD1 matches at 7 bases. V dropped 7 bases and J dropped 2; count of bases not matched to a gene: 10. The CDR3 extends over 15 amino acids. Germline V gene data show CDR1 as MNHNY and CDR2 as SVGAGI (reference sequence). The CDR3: CASIPATGLNYGYTF. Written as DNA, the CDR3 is TGTGCCAGCATTCCTGCGACAGGGTTAAACTATGGCTACACCTTC.

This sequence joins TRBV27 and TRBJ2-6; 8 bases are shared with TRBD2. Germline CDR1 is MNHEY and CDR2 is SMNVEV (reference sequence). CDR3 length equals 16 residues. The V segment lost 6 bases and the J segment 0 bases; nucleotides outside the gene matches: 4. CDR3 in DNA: TGTGCCAGCAGCGGGGGGGTCAGCTCTGGGGCCAACGTCCTGACTTTC. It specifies CASSGGVSSGANVLTF.

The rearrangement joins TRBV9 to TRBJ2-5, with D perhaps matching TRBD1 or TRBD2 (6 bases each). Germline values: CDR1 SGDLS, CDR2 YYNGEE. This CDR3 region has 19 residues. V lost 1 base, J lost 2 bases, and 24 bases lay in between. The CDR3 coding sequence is TGTGCCAGCAGCGTAACCCCAGGAGGGACACCCGGCAGGCAAGAGACCCAGTACTTC. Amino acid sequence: CASSVTPGGTPGRQETQYF.